The rows below give T cell receptor beta chains drawn from one sample of a study of CD8+ T cells in alopecia areata. Assay: immunoSEQ multiplex PCR; the TCRdb copy retains only in-frame clones and omits some. The repertoire includes about 76,000 clones, roughly 30% of them detected once, and about 16% sits in the top ten. The material sequenced was CD8+ T cells sorted from blood, taken at week 4, from a patient treated with tofacitinib. Source of these receptors: a human donor with alopecia areata. CDR3s leave out the opening cysteine and the closing phenylalanine or tryptophan. Only part of the rows carry a size: once, few, many, or a class if the clone is expanded.

>TRBV5-4|TRBJ2-3|NA
ASSGLAGGLTDTQY
>TRBV9|TRBJ2-7|NA
ASSTQGDEQY
>TRBV9|TRBJ2-2|few
ASSVGGGTNTGELF
>TRBV30|TRBJ1-5|NA
AWSVGYSNQPQH
>TRBV7-9|TRBJ2-7|NA
ASSSGTYEQY
>TRBV15|TRBJ2-5|NA
ATSRVRETQY
>TRBV29-1|TRBJ2-5|NA
SLTWGRVETQY
>TRBV29-1|TRBJ2-5|few
SVTAWEGGPRETQY
>TRBV19|TRBJ2-1|few
ASSIVWNEQF
>TRBV29-1|TRBJ2-2|NA
SVWLAGGQAGELF
>TRBV29-1|TRBJ2-7|NA
SVVVSSYEQY
>TRBV2|TRBJ2-7|NA
ANLKTVLAGVDEQY
>TRBV7-9|TRBJ2-7|NA
ASSLLTGTYEQY
>TRBV2|TRBJ2-2|NA
ASWEANTGELF
>TRBV7-9|TRBJ1-1|NA
ASSLTLGAQNTEAF
>TRBV28|TRBJ2-5|NA
ASRTALMRETQY
>TRBV30|TRBJ1-4|few
AWTPDPATNEKLF
>TRBV9|TRBJ2-1|NA
ASSGRDRINNEQF
>TRBV25-1|TRBJ2-7|NA
ASSKPGHNYEQY
>TRBV7-9|TRBJ2-7|NA
ASSPPRTSPSYEQY
>TRBV6-4|TRBJ1-2|NA
ASSDSSGGDYGYT
>TRBV9|TRBJ2-1|few
ASSTSGGASNEQF
>TRBV15|TRBJ2-5|NA
ATSRGQGLETQY
>TRBV27|TRBJ2-2|few
ASSSARAGELF
>TRBV4-1|TRBJ2-1|NA
ASSQDLGGDYNEQF
>TRBV5-6|TRBJ2-1|many
ASSPDYIHLEQF
>TRBV9|TRBJ1-2|NA
ASSVGGYGYT
>TRBV29-1|TRBJ2-1|NA
SVEVGREHEQF